A single sample is the source of the 14 T cell receptor beta chains below, sequenced in a study of chemoradiotherapy in HPV16-positive cancers. Produced via immunoSEQ multiplex PCR; TCRdb's table is partial and in-frame only. This sample has around 14,000 clones, with about nine tenths found just once. The sequenced sample was blood, obtained from a patient who underwent chemoradiotherapy. The receptor set was obtained from a human donor with HPV-associated anogenital cancer.

This chain links TRBV4-2 with TRBJ2-3; D ambiguous. Trimming shortened V by 1 base and J by 2 bases, and 13 bases separated the two germline ends. Germline lookup yields CDR1 LGHNA and CDR2 YNFKEQ. This CDR3 is 16 amino acids long. CDR3 bases: TGTGCCAGCAGCCAAGTATTCGGACCATACACAGATACGCAGTATTTT. Translating it yields CASSQVFGPYTDTQYF.

CDR3 nucleotide sequence: TGTGCCAGTAGTATGTTGTCTGGCACCGGGGAGCTGTTTTTT. Translation: CASSMLSGTGELFF. The chain joins TRBV19 to TRBJ2-2; no clear D gene. V was cut by 3 bases and J by 4 bases, with 9 bases left in between. This CDR3 has 14 residues. Germline CDR1 reads LNHDA; CDR2 reads SQIVND (reference sequence).

This sequence joins TRBV7-2 and TRBJ2-5; unclear D gene. V was shortened by 5 bases and J by 1 base, with 11 bases between the two germline ends. Germline-derived CDR1 and CDR2 are SGHTA and FQGNSA. The CDR3 length is 14 residues. The CDR3 loop is CASSHLPAQETQYF. CDR3 nucleotide sequence: TGTGCCAGCAGCCACCTACCCGCCCAAGAGACCCAGTACTTC.

This chain connects TRBV30 to TRBJ2-5; perhaps D is TRBD1 or TRBD2 (5 bases each). The J call could be wrong; TRBJ2-7 is a better fit for the DNA end. CDR1 and CDR2 (germline): GTSNPN, SVGIG (reference sequence). This CDR3 spans 14 amino acids. The CDR3 DNA follows: TGTGCCTTTAAGGGGAGAGGGATCTCCTACGAGCAGTACTTC. Its protein is CAFKGRGISYEQYF.

This clone showed up just once. Written as DNA, the CDR3 is TGCGCCAGCAGCCAACCTAGCGGGGGGGCCTATGGTGAGCAGTTCTTC. Residues: CASSQPSGGAYGEQFF. This chain connects TRBV4-3 to TRBJ2-1; 12 bases agree with TRBD2. V lost 2 bases, J lost 9 bases, and 8 bases stayed unmatched. Germline loops: CDR1 LGHNA, CDR2 YSLEER. The CDR3 spans 16 residues.

The chain links TRBV19 to TRBJ1-1, with TRBD1 matching 12 bases. V gave up 6 bases and J gave up 5 bases; unmatched junction bases: 10. This CDR3 contains 16 residues. CDR1 LNHDA and CDR2 SQIVND come from the germline V gene (reference sequence). This CDR3 reads CASRAGQGAYWTEAFF. In DNA, the CDR3 is TGTGCCAGTAGGGCGGGACAGGGGGCTTACTGGACTGAAGCTTTCTTT.

Note on this clone: Different DNA sequences within this sample yield the same CDR3. J is TRBJ2-6 and V is TRBV5-1; D remains ambiguous. Germline V gives CDR1 SGHRS, CDR2 YFSETQ. V was shortened by 0 bases and J by 0 bases, with 13 bases between the two germline ends. The CDR3 has 18 amino acids. The CDR3 loop is CASSLVTGPSSGANVLTF. In DNA form, the CDR3 reads TGCGCCAGCAGCTTGGTCACCGGGCCGAGCTCTGGGGCCAACGTCCTGACTTTC.

J is TRBJ2-5 and V is TRBV4-2, with D maybe TRBD2 (5 bases). Trimming left V 3 bases short and J 1 base short, with 9 bases between. This CDR3 is 14 amino acids long. Germline lookup yields CDR1 LGHNA and CDR2 YNFKEQ. In DNA form, the CDR3 reads TGTGCCAGCAGCCACACTAGAATCCAAGAGACCCAGTACTTC. It encodes CASSHTRIQETQYF.

V and J are TRBV11-2 and TRBJ1-2; tentative D call: TRBD1 (5 bases). V lost 1 base and J lost 0, with 6 bases in between. Germline values: CDR1 SGHAT, CDR2 FQNNGV. The CDR3 covers 14 residues. The DNA for the CDR3 is TGTGCCAGCAGCTTAGGACAGACTAACTATGGCTACACCTTC. Translated, it gives CASSLGQTNYGYTF.

V gene TRBV4-3 combines with J gene TRBJ2-1; 8 bases line up with TRBD1. CDR3 length: 14 residues. Germline trimming cut 0 bases from V and 5 bases from J; bases unmatched to any gene: 0. In germline, CDR1 is LGHNA, CDR2 YSLEER. The CDR3 nucleotides are TGCGCCAGCAGCCAAGACAGGGGGCACAATGAGCAGTTCTTC. Protein: CASSQDRGHNEQFF.

The CDR3 sequence is CASSLIADRVRETQYF. CDR3 in DNA: TGTGCCAGCAGCTTAATCGCCGACAGGGTTCGAGAGACCCAGTACTTC. The chain employs TRBV11-3 and TRBJ2-5; 7 bases line up with TRBD1. The CDR3 loop spans 16 amino acids. The V segment lost 2 bases and the J segment 4 bases; nucleotides outside the gene matches: 10. Germline loops: CDR1 SGHNT, CDR2 YENEEA. Based on the CDR3 plus reference TRBV11-3 and TRBJ2-5, the full variable domain is EAGVVQSPRYKIIEKKQPVAFWCNPISGHNTLYWYLQNLGQGPELLIRYENEEAVDDSQLPKDRFSAERLKGVDSTLKIQPAELGDSAVYLCASSLIADRVRETQYFGPGTRLLVL.

A word on this clone: Other DNA variants within this sample encode the same CDR3. The chain combines TRBV27 with TRBJ1-1; no definite D call. V was cut by 3 bases and J by 2 bases, with 10 bases left in between. The germline V gene encodes CDR1 MNHEY and CDR2 SMNVEV (reference sequence). CDR3 length: 14 amino acids. CDR3 sequence reads: CASSFLPLNTEAFF. CDR3 bases: TGTGCCAGCAGTTTCCTCCCCTTAAACACTGAAGCTTTCTTT.

The rearrangement joins TRBV30 to TRBJ1-1; D gene uncertain. The V end lost 0 bases, the J end lost 8 bases, and 25 bases lay between the germline ends. The CDR3 is made up of 17 amino acids. Germline V gene data show CDR1 as GTSNPN and CDR2 as SVGIG (reference sequence). The CDR3 sequence: CAWSVLGRSGNNREAFF. The CDR3 DNA reads TGTGCCTGGAGTGTACTTGGGCGTTCTGGAAACAATAGGGAAGCTTTCTTT.

The chain is built from TRBV4-3 and TRBJ1-4; TRBD1 aligns across 10 bases. Trimming took 1 base from V and 3 from J; bases not matched to a gene: 8. The CDR3 totals 18 residues. CDR1 LGHNA and CDR2 YSLEER come from the germline V gene. The CDR3 nucleotides are TGCGCCAGCAGCCAAGGACAGGGGGCGGGATGGGCTAATGAAAAACTGTTTTTT. This encodes CASSQGQGAGWANEKLFF.